This T cell receptor (beta chain) appears in the sequencing data of a study of OX40 agonist ivuxolimab in advanced cancers. For the study at large: Past anti-PD-1, anti-PD-L1 or anti-CTLA-4 therapy was accepted, and around 40% had received some.

Profiling relied on immunoSEQ multiplex PCR, and the TCRdb table lists in-frame clones only, not all of them. The table records some 16,000 clones, more than 75% of them present only once. The CDR3 has 15 amino acids. V gave up 0 bases and J gave up 0 bases, with 9 bases separating them. CDR1 and CDR2 from the germline V gene are MNHEY and SVGAGI. This sequence was found in an adult with an advanced solid tumor such as melanoma, head and neck, liver or kidney cancer. Source: CD4+ or CD8+ T cells sorted from blood, taken in a trial of the OX40 agonist ivuxolimab. J is TRBJ2-7 and V is TRBV6-5; D is uncertain. CDR3 in amino acids: CASSYSTSSSYEQYF. CDR3 sequence (DNA): TGTGCCAGCAGTTACTCGACTTCGAGCTCCTACGAGCAGTACTTC.